This T cell receptor beta chain was documented in a study of blood T cells in healthy people across ages. Study-wide points: Per-million-T-cell TCR beta diversity fell roughly linearly with age. More naive CD4+ cells and higher diversity marked long-lived donors relative to aged donors.

Each donor's blood draw was around 9.1 milliliters of peripheral blood. Primers used in a second PCR of roughly 7 to 12 cycles were a sample-barcoded 5' primer and a J-beta primer mix. Via MiXCR, TCRdb re-called the 5' RACE reads, giving one row per CDR3 protein. The profile covers 980,000 or so distinct CDR3 sequences, with around 48% appearing a single time and roughly 13% taken by the ten largest. Comment on this clonotype: The antigen is undetermined.

The CDR3 covers 13 residues. The junction had 4 bases not matched to a gene; V was cut back by 7 bases and J by 4 bases. Germline CDR1 and CDR2: SNHLY and FYNNEI. Input material: blood. This TCR was sampled from a man aged 25-45 years in good health. This sequence joins TRBV2 and TRBJ2-7; 10 positions match TRBD1. As DNA, the CDR3 is TGTGCCAGCACGGGACAGGGGAAGTACGAGCAGTACTTC. It yields the protein CASTGQGKYEQYF. The variable domain in full, with the rest retrieved from reference TRBV2 and TRBJ2-7, is EPEVTQTPSHQVTQMGQEVILRCVPISNHLYFYWYRQILGQKVEFLVSFYNNEISEKSEIFDDQFSVERPDGSNFTLKIRSTKLEDSAMYFCASTGQGKYEQYFGPGTRLTVT.